This T cell receptor (beta chain) stems from a study of shared clonotypes between healthy human individuals. Notes on this clone: Antigen specificity is unknown.

Broader study findings: Though the depth was large, rarefaction showed that sorted-subset sequencing was incomplete. Estimated clonotype richness was generally higher in naive than memory subsets.

Authors' methods: ImmunoSEQ yielded junction-only sequences lacking quality scores, so filtering differed. Generated by immunoSEQ multiplex PCR, the TCRdb table keeps only in-frame clones and is missing some. The V and J calls and clone size come from that table; D and trimming were worked out from the DNA. This table has about 800,000 clones, 90% to 98% appearing once. Only CD45RO-negative cells positively selected for CCR7 counted as naive CD8 cells, so terminally differentiated effector memory CD45RA+ cells were excluded. The germline V gene encodes CDR1 SGHAT and CDR2 FQNNGV. The CDR3 contains 16 residues. Trimming removed 0 bases from V and 8 bases from J; junction bases left unmatched: 10.

V usage is TRBV11-2 and J usage is TRBJ2-1; TRBD1 matches 7 bases. The sample taken for sequencing was naive CD8+ T cells sorted from blood. The receptor was isolated from a man under 40 in good health. DNA for the CDR3: TGTGCCAGCAGCTTAGATATAACAGGGGAAATTGATGAGCAGTTCTTC. This gives the protein CASSLDITGEIDEQFF.